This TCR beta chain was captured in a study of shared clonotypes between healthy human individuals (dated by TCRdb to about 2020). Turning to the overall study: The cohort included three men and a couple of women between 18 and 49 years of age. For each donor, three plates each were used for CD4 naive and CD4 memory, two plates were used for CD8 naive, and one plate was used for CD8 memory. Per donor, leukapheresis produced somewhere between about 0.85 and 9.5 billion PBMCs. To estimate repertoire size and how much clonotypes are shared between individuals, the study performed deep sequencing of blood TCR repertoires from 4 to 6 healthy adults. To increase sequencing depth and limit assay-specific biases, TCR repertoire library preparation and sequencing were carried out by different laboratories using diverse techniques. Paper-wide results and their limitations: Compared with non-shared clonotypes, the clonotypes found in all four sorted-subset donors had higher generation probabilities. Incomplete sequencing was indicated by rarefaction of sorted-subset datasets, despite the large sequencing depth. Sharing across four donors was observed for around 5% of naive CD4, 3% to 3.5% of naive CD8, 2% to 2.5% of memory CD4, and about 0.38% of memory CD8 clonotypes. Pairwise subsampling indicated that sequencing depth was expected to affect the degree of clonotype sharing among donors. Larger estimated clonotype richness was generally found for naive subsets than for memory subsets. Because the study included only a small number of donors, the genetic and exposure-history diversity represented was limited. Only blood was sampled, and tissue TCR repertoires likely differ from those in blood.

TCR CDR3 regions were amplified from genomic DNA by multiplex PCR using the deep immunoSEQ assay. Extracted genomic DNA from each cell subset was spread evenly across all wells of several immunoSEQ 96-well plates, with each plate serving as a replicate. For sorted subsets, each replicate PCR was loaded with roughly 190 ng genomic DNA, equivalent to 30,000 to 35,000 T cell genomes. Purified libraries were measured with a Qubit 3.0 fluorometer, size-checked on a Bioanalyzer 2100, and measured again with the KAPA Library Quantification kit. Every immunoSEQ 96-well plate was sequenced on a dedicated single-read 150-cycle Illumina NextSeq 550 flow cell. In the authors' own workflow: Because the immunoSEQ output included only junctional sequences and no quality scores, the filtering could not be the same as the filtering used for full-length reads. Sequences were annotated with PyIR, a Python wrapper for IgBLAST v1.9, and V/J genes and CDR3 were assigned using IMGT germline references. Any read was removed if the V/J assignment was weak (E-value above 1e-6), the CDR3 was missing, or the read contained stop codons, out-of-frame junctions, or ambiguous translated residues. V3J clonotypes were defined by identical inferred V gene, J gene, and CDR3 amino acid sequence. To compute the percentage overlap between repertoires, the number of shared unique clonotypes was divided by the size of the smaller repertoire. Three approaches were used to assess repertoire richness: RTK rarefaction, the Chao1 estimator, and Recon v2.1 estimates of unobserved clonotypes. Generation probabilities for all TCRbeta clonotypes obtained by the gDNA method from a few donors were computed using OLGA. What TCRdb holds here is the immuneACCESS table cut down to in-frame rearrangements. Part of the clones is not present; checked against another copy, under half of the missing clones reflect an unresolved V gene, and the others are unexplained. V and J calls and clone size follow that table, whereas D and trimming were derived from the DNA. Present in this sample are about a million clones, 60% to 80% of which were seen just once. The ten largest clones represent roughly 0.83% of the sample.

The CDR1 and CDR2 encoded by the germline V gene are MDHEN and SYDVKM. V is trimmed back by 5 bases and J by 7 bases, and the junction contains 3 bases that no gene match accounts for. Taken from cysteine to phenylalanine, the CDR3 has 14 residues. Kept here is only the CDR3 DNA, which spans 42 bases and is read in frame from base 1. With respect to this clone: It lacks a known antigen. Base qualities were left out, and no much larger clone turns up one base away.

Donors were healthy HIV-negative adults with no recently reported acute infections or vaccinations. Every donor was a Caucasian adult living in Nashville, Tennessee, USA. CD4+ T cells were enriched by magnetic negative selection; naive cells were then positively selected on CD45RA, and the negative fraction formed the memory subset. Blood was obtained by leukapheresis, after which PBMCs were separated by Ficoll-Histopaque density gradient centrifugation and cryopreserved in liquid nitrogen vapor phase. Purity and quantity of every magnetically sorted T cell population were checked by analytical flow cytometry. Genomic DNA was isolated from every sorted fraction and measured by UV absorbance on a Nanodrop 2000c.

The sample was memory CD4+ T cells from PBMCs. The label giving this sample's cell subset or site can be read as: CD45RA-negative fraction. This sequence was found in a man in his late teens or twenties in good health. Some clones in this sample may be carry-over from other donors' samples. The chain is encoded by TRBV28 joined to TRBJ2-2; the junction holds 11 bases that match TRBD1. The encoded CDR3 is CASSGDRGYGELFF. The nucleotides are TGTGCCAGCAGTGGGGACAGGGGGTACGGGGAGCTGTTTTTT. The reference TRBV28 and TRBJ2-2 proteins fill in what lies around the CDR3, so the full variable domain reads DVKVTQSSRYLVKRTGEKVFLECVQDMDHENMFWYRQDPGLGLRLIYFSYDVKMKEKGDIPEGYSVSREKKERFSLILESASTNQTSMYLCASSGDRGYGELFFGEGSRLTVL.